This TCR beta chain was identified in a study of technical replicates of blood from a handful of donors. CDR1 MNHEY and CDR2 SVGAGI come from the germline V gene. V gave up 8 bases and J gave up 7 bases, with 17 bases separating them. This CDR3 is 13 amino acids long. Assay: immunoSEQ multiplex PCR; the TCRdb copy retains only in-frame clones and omits some. The table records tens of thousands of clones, 90% to 95% of them present only once. Sequencing was carried out using T cells isolated from PBMCs. The chain couples TRBV6-5 to TRBJ1-1; possible D gene TRBD1, 6 bases. This receptor was taken from a human donor in good health. Here the CDR3 reads CASGVAGAIEAFF. CDR3 bases: TGTGCCAGCGGAGTTGCGGGGGCCATTGAAGCTTTCTTT.